A selection of T cell receptor beta chains follows, all from one sample in a study of T cell clonotyping in hematopoietic cell transplantation. Generated by immunoSEQ multiplex PCR, the TCRdb table keeps only in-frame clones and is missing some. The data hold 29,000 or so clones, with approximately 90% observed a single time. Here the sequenced sample was PBMCs, taken 100 days after allogeneic stem cell transplant. These receptors originate from a female patient in her forties or fifties who had an allogeneic stem cell transplant from a related donor, so the T cells may come from the graft donor. Some clones in this sample may be carry-over from other donors' samples. The CDR3 runs from the conserved cysteine through the conserved F or W. The D gene is left open where the match is weak. Where a row states a size, it is once, few, many or the class of an expanded clone; other rows omit it.

>-|TRBV7-2|once|TRBJ1-2
TGTGCCAGCAGCTTAGAGAGGGCCACATATGGCTACACCTTC
CASSLERATYGYTF
>-|TRBV2|-|TRBJ2-1
TGTGCCAGCAGGGCGTCACGGGACCAAATTTACAATGAGCAGTTCTTC
CASRASRDQIYNEQFF
>-|TRBV5-1|once|TRBJ1-2
TGCGCCAGCAGCTTGCAAGTTACCGGGGATGGCTACACCTTC
CASSLQVTGDGYTF
>-|TRBV6-5|-|TRBJ1-3
TGTGCCAGCAGTTACGGAAGGTTTAACTCTGGAAACACCATATATTTT
CASSYGRFNSGNTIYF
>TRBD1|TRBV5-1|-|TRBJ1-1
TGCGCCAGCAGCTCATTATACGGGACAGGCCCGGAAGCTTTCTTT
CASSSLYGTGPEAFF
>-|TRBV19|-|TRBJ2-5
TGTGCCAGTAGCGGCCAAGAGACCCAGTACTTC
CASSGQETQYF
>TRBD2|TRBV2|-|TRBJ2-2
TGTGCCAGCAGTGTGACTAGCGGAAGTACCGGGGAGCTGTTTTTT
CASSVTSGSTGELFF
>-|TRBV4-2|-|TRBJ2-3
TGTGCCAGCAGCCTCACGAGGGGGGTAGATACGCAGTATTTT
CASSLTRGVDTQYF
>-|TRBV23-1|-|TRBJ1-6
TGCGCCAGCAGTCGGGACCCCCGTGGACCGGGGCATTCACCCCTCCACTTT
CASSRDPRGPGHSPLHF
>TRBD1|TRBV19|-|TRBJ2-7
TGTGCCAGTAGTATCGGCCGGGACAGGGGAGGCGAGCAGTACTTC
CASSIGRDRGGEQYF
>-|TRBV27|-|TRBJ2-3
TGTGCCAGCAGATTCGACAGGAGCACAGATACGCAGTATTTT
CASRFDRSTDTQYF
>-|TRBV10-3|-|TRBJ1-2
TGTGCCATCAGCGAACAGGGAGACTATGGCTACACCTTC
CAISEQGDYGYTF
>-|TRBV5-1|-|TRBJ2-1
TGCGCCAGCAGCAGGGGCCCACCCGGGACTTTCAGCTCCTACAATGAGCAGTTCTTC
CASSRGPPGTFSSYNEQFF
>-|TRBV4-1|-|TRBJ1-1
TGCGCCAGCAGCGAAACTGAAGGGACTTCTAATGAAGCTTTCTTT
CASSETEGTSNEAFF
>-|TRBV5-1|-|TRBJ2-3
TGCGCCAGCAGCTTTAGTGGCCCTATCACAGATACGCAGTATTTT
CASSFSGPITDTQYF